Each of the 25 T cell receptor beta chains below was sequenced from the same sample in a study of blood T cell repertoires in COVID-19. Repertoires were generated with immunoSEQ multiplex PCR, while TCRdb's copy carries only in-frame clones and drops some. The sample holds about 300,000 clones; about 90% are singletons and the top ten take roughly 2.9%. Material: PBMCs or T cells enriched from blood (not recorded which). Receptors originate from a woman in her forties or fifties who had been exposed to COVID-19.

The V gene is TRBV10-2, the J gene TRBJ2-1; tentative D call: TRBD2 (6 bases). The CDR3 is 15 residues long. Germline V gene lookup returns CDR1 WSHSY and CDR2 SAAADI. Trimming cost V 0 bases and J 8 bases, with 14 bases left between them. CDR3 in amino acids: CASSESGGPFDEQFF. CDR3 in DNA: TGCGCCAGCAGTGAGTCGGGGGGACCCTTCGATGAGCAGTTCTTC.

The table lists this clone with a count of one. The V call is TRBV5-1, the J call TRBJ1-1; D may be TRBD1 (5 bases). The CDR3 contains 13 residues. Trimming took 7 bases from V and 3 from J, leaving 13 bases between them. Germline lookup yields CDR1 SGHRS and CDR2 YFSETQ. The CDR3 reads CASQPGYDTEAFF. The DNA of the CDR3 is TGCGCCAGCCAACCAGGGTACGACACTGAAGCTTTCTTT.

This clone occurred once. The V call is TRBV27, the J call TRBJ2-5; 13 nucleotides align to TRBD2. This CDR3 is 15 amino acids long. After removal of 6 bases from V and 5 bases from J, the junction contained 6 bases not matched to a gene. CDR1 MNHEY and CDR2 SMNVEV come from the germline V gene (reference sequence). CDR3: CASRRLAGGIETQYF. In DNA form, the CDR3 reads TGTGCCAGCAGGAGACTAGCGGGGGGTATTGAGACCCAGTACTTC.

The chain carries TRBV7-9 and TRBJ1-2; 9 bases fit TRBD1. This CDR3 region has 13 residues. V was clipped by 0 bases and J by 8 bases; unmatched bases: 1. Per the germline V gene, CDR1 is SEHNR and CDR2 is FQNEAQ (reference sequence). The CDR3 DNA reads TGTGCCAGCAGCTTAGCGGACAGGGGAGGCTACACCTTC. Translated, it gives CASSLADRGGYTF.

This chain uses TRBV19 with TRBJ1-6, with 10 bases identical to TRBD1. V trimming: 7 bases; J trimming: 8 bases; junction bases outside the gene matches: 8. This CDR3 has 15 amino acids. Germline CDR1 is LNHDA and CDR2 is SQIVND (reference sequence). DNA for the CDR3: TGTGCCAGTACCGATATCGGGACAGGGGATTCACCCCTCCACTTT. It codes for CASTDIGTGDSPLHF. Combining the CDR3 with reference TRBV19 and TRBJ1-6 gives the whole variable domain DGGITQSPKYLFRKEGQNVTLSCEQNLNHDAMYWYRQDPGQGLRLIYYSQIVNDFQKGDIAEGYSVSREKKESFPLTVTSAQKNPTAFYLCASTDIGTGDSPLHFGNGTRLTVT.

This clone was counted only a few times. The chain recombines TRBV28 with TRBJ2-3; D gene unclear. The V gene lost 7 bases and the J gene lost 4 bases, with 3 bases spanning the gap. This CDR3 has 10 residues. Germline V gene sequence: CDR1 MDHEN, CDR2 SYDVKM. The CDR3 nucleotides are TGTGCCAGCACGGCAGATACGCAGTATTTT. Its protein product is CASTADTQYF. The whole variable domain, remainder taken from reference TRBV28 and TRBJ2-3, is DVKVTQSSRYLVKRTGEKVFLECVQDMDHENMFWYRQDPGLGLRLIYFSYDVKMKEKGDIPEGYSVSREKKERFSLILESASTNQTSMYLCASTADTQYFGPGTRLTVL.

This clone was observed once. A read error may account for a junction end that differs from germline. V and J are TRBV2 and TRBJ1-2; D is possibly TRBD1 (6 bases). The germline V gene has CDR1 SNHLY and CDR2 FYNNEI. CDR3 length: 13 residues. CDR3 region: CASREGTRKGYTF. As DNA, the CDR3 is TGTGCCAGCAGAGAAGGGACAAGGAAGGGCTACACCTTC.

V and J are TRBV7-2 and TRBJ1-2; D not resolved. Germline V lookup: CDR1 SGHTA, CDR2 FQGNSA. The CDR3 loop spans 13 amino acids. The V gene lost 2 bases and the J gene lost 0 bases, with 4 bases spanning the gap. The CDR3 loop is CASSLLANYGYTF. Written as DNA, the CDR3 is TGTGCCAGCAGCTTACTAGCTAACTATGGCTACACCTTC. Supplemented by reference TRBV7-2 and TRBJ1-2, the full variable domain reads GAGVSQSPSNKVTEKGKDVELRCDPISGHTALYWYRQSLGQGLEFLIYFQGNSAPDKSGLPSDRFSAERTGGSVSTLTIQRTQQEDSAVYLCASSLLANYGYTFGSGTRLTVV.

The CDR3 DNA follows: TGTGCCAGCAGCATAAGCCGGGACTTAAAAATCGGGGAGCTGTTTTTT. Translating it yields CASSISRDLKIGELFF. The chain combines TRBV7-9 with TRBJ2-2, with TRBD2 as a possible D gene (6 bases). V lost 5 bases and J lost 7, with 20 bases in between. This CDR3 contains 16 residues. Germline CDR1 and CDR2: SEHNR and FQNEAQ (reference sequence).

In its sample, this clone was seen a few times. The chain recombines TRBV13 with TRBJ1-3, with 7 bases matching TRBD1. Per the germline V gene, CDR1 is PRHDT and CDR2 is FYEKMQ (reference sequence). The CDR3 is 16 residues long. V was pared by 5 bases and J by 11 bases, with 18 bases of the junction left unmatched. The CDR3 DNA reads TGTGCCAGCAGCGCACAAAACAGGGGAACCGTCCGCGCCATATATTTT. Its translation: CASSAQNRGTVRAIYF.

In its sample, this clone was seen once. V and J are TRBV5-6 and TRBJ1-2; D gene unclear. This CDR3 is 11 amino acids long. CDR1 and CDR2 from the germline V gene are SGHDT and YYEEEE. V was clipped by 6 bases and J by 8 bases, with 11 bases between them. Here the CDR3 DNA reads TGTGCCAGCACCCGAGGGTGGGGCTACACCTTC. This sequence encodes CASTRGWGYTF.

This chain links TRBV7-9 with TRBJ2-1; 14 bases are shared with TRBD2. Trimming cost V 5 bases and J 2 bases; bases outside gene matches: 5. The CDR3 has 17 amino acids. Germline V gives CDR1 SEHNR, CDR2 FQNEAQ (reference sequence). The CDR3 reads CASSPPGLAGAYNEQFF. The CDR3 DNA follows: TGTGCCAGCAGCCCGCCGGGACTAGCGGGGGCCTACAATGAGCAGTTCTTC.

Comments on this clone: A read error may account for a junction end that differs from germline. The chain uses TRBV7-2 and TRBJ2-2, with 9 bases that match TRBD2. CDR3 length: 16 residues. Per germline, CDR1 SGHTA and CDR2 FQGNSA. Here the CDR3 reads CANSPSGGGATGELFF. CDR3 in DNA: TGTGCCAACAGCCCCTCGGGCGGGGGGGCGACCGGGGAGCTGTTTTTT.

The CDR3 region is CASSQIPGQGLGGYTF. In DNA form, the CDR3 reads TGTGCCAGCAGCCAAATACCGGGACAGGGCTTAGGTGGCTACACCTTC. The chain is built from TRBV3-1 (or the pseudogene TRBV3-2) and TRBJ1-2, with 9 bases identical to TRBD1. V was clipped by 2 bases and J by 7 bases; unmatched bases: 11. The CDR3 extends over 16 amino acids. CDR1 is LGHDT, CDR2 YNNKEL, per germline (reference sequence).

This clone was seen a single time. The V gene is TRBV9, the J gene TRBJ2-1; 10 nucleotides match TRBD2. Unmatched junction bases numbered 0, after V lost 2 bases and J lost 4 bases. In germline, CDR1 is SGDLS, CDR2 YYNGEE. CDR3 length: 14 residues. The CDR3 sequence: CASSVSGGYNEQFF. The CDR3 region has the DNA TGTGCCAGCAGCGTTAGCGGGGGGTACAATGAGCAGTTCTTC.

This chain joins TRBV5-1 and TRBJ1-6; 10 positions match TRBD1. Germline values: CDR1 SGHRS, CDR2 YFSETQ. The CDR3 covers 15 residues. The V segment lost 4 bases and the J segment 8 bases; nucleotides outside the gene matches: 6. The CDR3: CASSTHGQGDSPLHF. CDR3 bases: TGCGCCAGCAGCACCCACGGACAGGGGGATTCACCCCTCCACTTT.

The rearrangement uses TRBV3-1 (or the pseudogene TRBV3-2) and TRBJ2-2; weak D call: TRBD1 (6 bases). Germline lookup yields CDR1 LGHDT and CDR2 YNNKEL (reference sequence). V lost 1 base and J 5 bases, leaving 11 bases between the germline ends. The CDR3 contains 15 residues. The CDR3 here is CASSQGQGITGELFF. Here the CDR3 DNA reads TGTGCCAGCAGCCAAGGCCAGGGGATAACCGGGGAGCTGTTTTTT.

Comments on this clone: This sample includes further DNA sequences coding for the same CDR3. This chain joins TRBV30 and TRBJ2-7; the match to TRBD1 covers 7 bases. This CDR3 has 13 residues. V lost 3 bases and J lost 2; bases outside the gene matches: 4. Germline loops: CDR1 GTSNPN, CDR2 SVGIG (reference sequence). As DNA, the CDR3 is TGTGCCTGGAGGGGGCAGGGGGCCTACGAGCAGTACTTC. Translated, it gives CAWRGQGAYEQYF.

This chain uses TRBV25-1 with TRBJ2-3, with TRBD2 matching 8 bases. Germline-derived CDR1 and CDR2 are MGHDK and SYGVNS. Trimming removed 11 bases from V and 3 bases from J; junction bases left unmatched: 10. The length of the CDR3 is 14 residues. Written as DNA, the CDR3 is TGTGCCGGCTCGGGGGGGATACAAACAGATACGCAGTATTTT. Protein sequence: CAGSGGIQTDTQYF.

The rearrangement joins TRBV30 to TRBJ1-2; D gene unclear. This CDR3 contains 12 residues. Trimming took 7 bases from V and 0 from J, leaving 9 bases between them. The V gene's germline CDR1 is GTSNPN and CDR2 SVGIG (reference sequence). For the CDR3, the DNA is TGTGCCTTCACACAGACTAACTATGGCTACACCTTC. It translates to CAFTQTNYGYTF.

The chain uses TRBV5-1 and TRBJ2-4, with TRBD2 as a possible D gene (5 bases). Trimming removed 6 bases from V and 5 bases from J, with 12 bases in between. The CDR3 consists of 13 residues. Germline CDR1 and CDR2: SGHRS and YFSETQ. CDR3 sequence: CASNSGLQNIQYF. The CDR3 DNA follows: TGCGCCAGCAACTCTGGACTGCAAAACATTCAGTACTTC. Using reference TRBV5-1 and TRBJ2-4 for the parts outside the CDR3, the full variable domain is KAGVTQTPRYLIKTRGQQVTLSCSPISGHRSVSWYQQTPGQGLQFLFEYFSETQRNKGNFPGRFSGRQFSNSRSEMNVSTLELGDSALYLCASNSGLQNIQYFGAGTRLSVL.

This clone was seen a single time. J is TRBJ1-6 and V is TRBV27; D may be TRBD1 (5 bases). The V gene's germline CDR1 is MNHEY and CDR2 SMNVEV (reference sequence). The CDR3 length is 14 residues. Trimming shortened V by 8 bases and J by 13 bases, and 21 bases separated the two germline ends. The chain's CDR3 is CASRLAGLVFPLHF. In DNA, the CDR3 is TGTGCCAGCCGACTGGCAGGGTTAGTTTTTCCCCTCCACTTT.

The chain links TRBV5-4 to TRBJ2-2, with TRBD2 identical over 14 bases. CDR3 length: 18 amino acids. The V segment lost 4 bases and the J segment 4 bases; nucleotides outside the gene matches: 9. Germline V gives CDR1 SGHNT, CDR2 YYREEE (reference sequence). CDR3 in DNA: TGTGCCAGCAGCAGACTAGCGGGGGGGCTCGTGTCCACCGGGGAGCTGTTTTTT. Encoded protein: CASSRLAGGLVSTGELFF.

The genes are TRBV5-1 and TRBJ1-4; 9 nucleotides agree with TRBD1. J was trimmed by 7 bases and V by 5 bases; bases with no gene match: 6. The length of the CDR3 is 14 residues. Germline CDR1 reads SGHRS; CDR2 reads YFSETQ. This CDR3 is CASRGQGVVEKLFF. The CDR3 DNA is TGCGCCAGCAGGGGACAGGGCGTTGTTGAAAAACTGTTTTTT.

This sequence joins TRBV5-1 and TRBJ1-1; TRBD1 is a possible D gene (5 bases). Trimming shortened V by 0 bases and J by 5 bases, and 11 bases separated the two germline ends. This CDR3 is 14 amino acids long. The germline gives CDR1 SGHRS, CDR2 YFSETQ. For the CDR3, the DNA is TGCGCCAGCAGCTTGGGCAGGGTTGGTACTGAAGCTTTCTTT. It encodes CASSLGRVGTEAFF.